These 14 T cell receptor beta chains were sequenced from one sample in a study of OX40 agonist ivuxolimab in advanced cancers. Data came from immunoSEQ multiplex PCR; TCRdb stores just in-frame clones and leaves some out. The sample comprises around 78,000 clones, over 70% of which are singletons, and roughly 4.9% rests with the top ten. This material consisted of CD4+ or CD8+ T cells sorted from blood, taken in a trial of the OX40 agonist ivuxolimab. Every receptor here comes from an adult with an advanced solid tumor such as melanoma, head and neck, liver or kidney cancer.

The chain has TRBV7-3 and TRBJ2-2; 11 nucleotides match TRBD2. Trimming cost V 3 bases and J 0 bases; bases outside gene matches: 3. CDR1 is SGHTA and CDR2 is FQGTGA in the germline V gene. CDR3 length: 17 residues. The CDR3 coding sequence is TGTGCCAGCAGCTTGGGACTAGCGGAAGCGAACACCGGGGAGCTGTTTTTT. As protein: CASSLGLAEANTGELFF.

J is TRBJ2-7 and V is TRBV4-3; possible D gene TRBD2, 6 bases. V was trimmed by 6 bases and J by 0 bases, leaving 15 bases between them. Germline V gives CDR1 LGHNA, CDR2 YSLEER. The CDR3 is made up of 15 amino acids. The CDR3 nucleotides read TGCGCCAGCAGTACCTCGTACGGGAGCTCCTACGAGCAGTACTTC. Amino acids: CASSTSYGSSYEQYF.

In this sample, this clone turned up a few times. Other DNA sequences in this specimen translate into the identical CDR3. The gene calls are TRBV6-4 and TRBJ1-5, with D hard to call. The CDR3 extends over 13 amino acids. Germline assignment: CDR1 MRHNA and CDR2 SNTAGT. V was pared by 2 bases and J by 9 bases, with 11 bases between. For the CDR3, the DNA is TGTGCCAGCAGTGACAGGCCTGAGGGGCCCCAGCATTTT. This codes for CASSDRPEGPQHF.

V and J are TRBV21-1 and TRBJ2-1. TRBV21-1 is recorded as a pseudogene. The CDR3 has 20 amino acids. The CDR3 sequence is CASSTPKAQLAGGIHNEQFF. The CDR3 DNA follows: TGTGCCAGCTCGACCCCAAAGGCCCAACTCGCTGGGGGTATACACAATGAGCAGTTCTTC.

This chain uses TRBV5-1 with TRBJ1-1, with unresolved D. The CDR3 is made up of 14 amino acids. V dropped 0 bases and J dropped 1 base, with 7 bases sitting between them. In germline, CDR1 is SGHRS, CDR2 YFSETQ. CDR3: CASSLGLTNTEAFF. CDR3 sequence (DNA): TGCGCCAGCAGCTTGGGACTGACGAACACTGAAGCTTTCTTT.

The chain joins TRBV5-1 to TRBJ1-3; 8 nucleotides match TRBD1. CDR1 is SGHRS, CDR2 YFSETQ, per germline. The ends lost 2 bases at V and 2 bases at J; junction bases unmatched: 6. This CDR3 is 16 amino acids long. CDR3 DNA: TGCGCCAGCAGCTTCGGTCTGACAGGGGCTGGAAACACCATATATTTT. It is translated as CASSFGLTGAGNTIYF.

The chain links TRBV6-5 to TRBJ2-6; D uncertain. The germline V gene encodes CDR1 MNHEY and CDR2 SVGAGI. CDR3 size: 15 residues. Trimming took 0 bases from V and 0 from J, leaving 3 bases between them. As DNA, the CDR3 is TGTGCCAGCAGTTACTCGAACTCTGGGGCCAACGTCCTGACTTTC. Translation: CASSYSNSGANVLTF.

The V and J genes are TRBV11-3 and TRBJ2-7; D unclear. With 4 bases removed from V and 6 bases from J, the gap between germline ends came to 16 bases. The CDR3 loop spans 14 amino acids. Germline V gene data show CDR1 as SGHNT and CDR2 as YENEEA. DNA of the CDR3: TGTGCCAGCAGCTATGGCCTAGTCGTCGGCGAGCAGTACTTC. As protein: CASSYGLVVGEQYF.

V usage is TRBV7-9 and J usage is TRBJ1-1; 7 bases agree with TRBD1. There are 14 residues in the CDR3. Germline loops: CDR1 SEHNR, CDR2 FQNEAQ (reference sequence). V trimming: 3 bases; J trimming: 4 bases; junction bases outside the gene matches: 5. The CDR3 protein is CASSLAGGSTEAFF. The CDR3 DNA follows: TGTGCCAGCAGCTTGGCAGGGGGATCCACTGAAGCTTTCTTT.

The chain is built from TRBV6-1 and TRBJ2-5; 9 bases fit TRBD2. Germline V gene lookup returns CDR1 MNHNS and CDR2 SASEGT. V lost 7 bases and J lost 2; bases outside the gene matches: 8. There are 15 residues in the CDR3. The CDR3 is CASNSMLAGQETQYF. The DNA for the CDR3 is TGTGCCAGCAATTCCATGCTAGCGGGACAAGAGACCCAGTACTTC.

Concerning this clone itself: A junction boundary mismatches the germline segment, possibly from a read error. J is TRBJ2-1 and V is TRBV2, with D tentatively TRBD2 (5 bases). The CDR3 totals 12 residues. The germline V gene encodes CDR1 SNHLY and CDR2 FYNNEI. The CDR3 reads CASRADARLWIF. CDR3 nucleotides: TGTGCCAGCAGAGCGGACGCTAGATTGTGGATCTTC. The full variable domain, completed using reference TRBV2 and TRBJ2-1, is EPEVTQTPSHQVTQMGQEVILRCVPISNHLYFYWYRQILGQKVEFLVSFYNNEISEKSEIFDDQFSVERPDGSNFTLKIRSTKLEDSAMYFCASRADARLWIFGPGTRLTVL.

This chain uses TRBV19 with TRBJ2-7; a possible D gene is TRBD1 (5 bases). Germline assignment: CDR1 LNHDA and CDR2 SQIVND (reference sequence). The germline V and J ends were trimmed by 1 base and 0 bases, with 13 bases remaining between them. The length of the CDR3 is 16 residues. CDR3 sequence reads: CASSIASVGPSYEQYF. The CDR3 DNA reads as TGTGCCAGTAGTATAGCCTCAGTGGGGCCCTCCTACGAGCAGTACTTC.

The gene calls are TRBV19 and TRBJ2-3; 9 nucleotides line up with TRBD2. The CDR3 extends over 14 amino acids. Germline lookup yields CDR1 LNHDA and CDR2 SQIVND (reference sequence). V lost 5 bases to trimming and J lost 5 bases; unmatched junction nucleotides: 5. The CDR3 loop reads CASSLAGTKDTQYF. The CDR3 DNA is TGTGCCAGTAGTCTAGCGGGGACGAAAGATACGCAGTATTTT.

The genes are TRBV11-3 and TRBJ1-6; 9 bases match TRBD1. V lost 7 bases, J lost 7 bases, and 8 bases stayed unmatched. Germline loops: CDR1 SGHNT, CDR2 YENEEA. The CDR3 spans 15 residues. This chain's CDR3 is CASTPGTGTNSPLHF. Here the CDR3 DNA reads TGTGCCAGCACCCCTGGGACAGGGACGAATTCACCCCTCCACTTT.